The 32 T cell receptor beta chains listed next were all sequenced from one sample in a study of radiation and T cells in renal cell carcinoma. The time point here: baseline pretreatment blood. Treatment indicated: 15 Gy SBRT to primary tumor, nephrectomy 4 weeks later. Method: immunoSEQ multiplex PCR; TCRdb's copy keeps in-frame clones and lacks some. Of approximately 120,000 clones listed, roughly 85% are singletons. The material sequenced was blood, taken from a patient whose treatment included radiotherapy and nephrectomy. The receptors come from an older woman with renal cell carcinoma.

The gene calls are TRBV11-2 and TRBJ2-5; D remains unclear. Germline V gene lookup returns CDR1 SGHAT and CDR2 FQNNGV. This CDR3 has 16 amino acids. Trimming pared 5 bases from V and 5 bases from J, leaving 21 bases between. The CDR3, as DNA: TGTGCCAGCAGCAGACCGGGCCCCGTAAGTGGGGAGACCCAGTACTTC. Its protein is CASSRPGPVSGETQYF.

This clone has more than one count but fewer than ten. The gene calls are TRBV18 and TRBJ2-7, with D tentatively TRBD1 (5 bases). Deletions cut 3 bases from V and 2 bases from J, with 11 bases between. The CDR3 consists of 14 residues. The germline V gene has CDR1 KGHSH and CDR2 LQKENI. The CDR3 protein is CASSPMGRTYEQYF. DNA for the CDR3: TGTGCCAGCTCACCGATGGGGCGCACCTACGAGCAGTACTTC.

This clone came up once. The V call is TRBV7-2, the J call TRBJ2-3, with D uncertain. The CDR3 spans 14 residues. Per the germline V gene, CDR1 is SGHTA and CDR2 is FQGNSA. The ends were cut back, 4 bases at V and 2 bases at J, with 10 bases in the middle. CDR3 residues: CASSSTAYTDTQYF. As DNA, the CDR3 is TGTGCCAGCAGCTCTACCGCTTACACAGATACGCAGTATTTT.

The chain couples TRBV29-1 to TRBJ2-6; D not resolved. This CDR3 region has 13 residues. V was pared by 5 bases and J by 0 bases, with 5 bases between. In germline, CDR1 is SQVTM, CDR2 ANQGSEA. The CDR3 spells CSVYSSGANVLTF. The CDR3 nucleotides read TGCAGCGTTTATTCCTCTGGGGCCAACGTCCTGACTTTC.

This chain joins TRBV7-9 and TRBJ1-1; D call uncertain. Per the germline V gene, CDR1 is SEHNR and CDR2 is FQNEAQ (reference sequence). V lost 5 bases and J 7 bases, leaving 11 bases between the germline ends. The CDR3 length is 12 residues. Here the CDR3 DNA reads TGTGCCAGCAGCCCTGACGGGGATGAAGCTTTCTTT. This sequence encodes CASSPDGDEAFF.

This rearrangement joins TRBV9 to TRBJ2-7, with D possibly matching TRBD1 (6 bases). The CDR3 extends over 14 amino acids. The V gene's germline CDR1 is SGDLS and CDR2 YYNGEE. Trimming stripped 0 bases from V and 3 bases from J, with 10 bases between. The CDR3 bases are TGTGCCAGCAGCGTAGGACAGGTGGGCTACGAGCAGTACTTC. Translating gives CASSVGQVGYEQYF.

The rearrangement joins TRBV19 to TRBJ2-7, with 7 positions matching TRBD1. Germline V gene data show CDR1 as LNHDA and CDR2 as SQIVND (reference sequence). V lost 0 bases and J lost 4; bases outside the gene matches: 12. This CDR3 spans 17 amino acids. CDR3 region: CASSIETGPGQSYEQYF. The DNA of the CDR3 is TGTGCCAGTAGTATAGAGACCGGTCCGGGACAGAGTTACGAGCAGTACTTC. The complete variable domain, with remaining parts taken from reference TRBV19 and TRBJ2-7, reads DGGITQSPKYLFRKEGQNVTLSCEQNLNHDAMYWYRQDPGQGLRLIYYSQIVNDFQKGDIAEGYSVSREKKESFPLTVTSAQKNPTAFYLCASSIETGPGQSYEQYFGPGTRLTVT.

This clone has only a few counts. The V gene is TRBV30, the J gene TRBJ1-2; TRBD1 is a possible D gene (6 bases). In germline, CDR1 is GTSNPN, CDR2 SVGIG (reference sequence). V lost 0 bases to trimming and J lost 5 bases, with 13 bases between them. This CDR3 spans 14 amino acids. The CDR3 DNA reads as TGTGCCTGGAGTGTACAGGGATCGTGGTATGGCTACACCTTC. As protein: CAWSVQGSWYGYTF.

J is TRBJ1-2 and V is TRBV5-6; 8 bases agree with TRBD1. Germline V gene sequence: CDR1 SGHDT, CDR2 YYEEEE. The CDR3 has 14 amino acids. Trimming cost V 3 bases and J 3 bases; bases outside gene matches: 4. CDR3 loop: CASSWMDRDYGYTF. CDR3 in DNA: TGTGCCAGCAGCTGGATGGACAGGGACTATGGCTACACCTTC.

DNA for the CDR3: TGCGCCAGCAGCTTGAGGGACTTTGAAGGCTACACCTTC. Its translation is CASSLRDFEGYTF. This chain connects TRBV5-1 to TRBJ1-2; possibly TRBD1 for D (5 bases). Germline V gene lookup returns CDR1 SGHRS and CDR2 YFSETQ. The length of the CDR3 is 13 residues. Between the trimmed V and J ends, which lost 1 base and 8 bases, there was a span of 12 bases.

The V call is TRBV5-1, the J call TRBJ2-1, with 8 bases lining up with TRBD2. The CDR3 totals 16 residues. The trim removed 5 bases at V and 0 bases at J, leaving 7 bases unmatched. Germline loops: CDR1 SGHRS, CDR2 YFSETQ. CDR3 protein: CASRPTTSGSYNEQFF. In DNA form, the CDR3 reads TGCGCCAGCAGGCCTACTACTAGCGGCTCCTACAATGAGCAGTTCTTC.

The chain recombines TRBV10-3 with TRBJ1-1; no clear D gene. Germline CDR1 reads ENHRY; CDR2 reads SYGVKD. This CDR3 spans 13 amino acids. V was pared by 3 bases and J by 4 bases, with 9 bases between. The CDR3 loop is CAISEQFRTEAFF. CDR3 DNA sequence: TGTGCCATCAGTGAACAGTTCCGCACTGAAGCTTTCTTT.

The chain combines TRBV5-6 with TRBJ2-5; the D is unclear. The end of the DNA fits TRBJ2-7 better, so the J call may be wrong. Germline V gene lookup returns CDR1 SGHDT and CDR2 YYEEEE. The CDR3 is 14 amino acids. CDR3 nucleotide sequence: TGTGCCAGCAGCTTATTATACAGCTCCTACGAGCAGTACTTC. It is translated as CASSLLYSSYEQYF.

The chain links TRBV7-9 to TRBJ2-1; tentative D call: TRBD2 (7 bases). The CDR3 is 17 amino acids. The V gene lost 2 bases and the J gene lost 9 bases, with 23 bases spanning the gap. In germline, CDR1 is SEHNR, CDR2 FQNEAQ (reference sequence). The CDR3 protein is CASSLMTGDGGRREQFF. Here the CDR3 DNA reads TGTGCCAGCAGCTTAATGACGGGGGACGGGGGGCGGCGTGAGCAGTTCTTC.

V is TRBV29-1 and J is TRBJ1-1, with 10 bases aligning to TRBD1. V lost 6 bases to trimming and J lost 2 bases; unmatched junction nucleotides: 9. The CDR3 totals 15 residues. The V gene's germline CDR1 is SQVTM and CDR2 ANQGSEA. CDR3 DNA: TGCAGCGTCCTTCCCGGACAGGGGGTAAACACTGAAGCTTTCTTT. It yields the protein CSVLPGQGVNTEAFF.

The chain uses TRBV7-9 and TRBJ1-4; D might be TRBD1 (5 bases). The CDR3 has 16 residues. Germline V gene lookup returns CDR1 SEHNR and CDR2 FQNEAQ (reference sequence). Trimming shortened V by 1 base and J by 8 bases, and 17 bases separated the two germline ends. The CDR3 DNA reads as TGTGCCAGCAGCTTAGTGCTAGCGGGGGTGAGCGAAAAACTGTTTTTT. Protein sequence: CASSLVLAGVSEKLFF.

This sequence joins TRBV19 and TRBJ1-3, with 7 bases matching TRBD1. The V segment lost 4 bases and the J segment 0 bases; nucleotides outside the gene matches: 9. CDR3 length: 17 amino acids. From germline, CDR1 is LNHDA and CDR2 SQIVND (reference sequence). CDR3 in amino acids: CASSNLQGPFSGNTIYF. The DNA for the CDR3 is TGTGCCAGTAGTAATTTACAGGGGCCGTTCTCTGGAAACACCATATATTTT. Supplemented by reference TRBV19 and TRBJ1-3, the full variable domain reads DGGITQSPKYLFRKEGQNVTLSCEQNLNHDAMYWYRQDPGQGLRLIYYSQIVNDFQKGDIAEGYSVSREKKESFPLTVTSAQKNPTAFYLCASSNLQGPFSGNTIYFGEGSWLTVV.

This clone was counted a few times. The V call is TRBV19, the J call TRBJ1-5; D remains ambiguous. Trimming took off 1 base at V and 4 bases at J, with 11 bases between the two ends. Germline V gene sequence: CDR1 LNHDA, CDR2 SQIVND (reference sequence). The CDR3 spans 15 residues. The CDR3 nucleotides read TGTGCCAGTAGTATAGGGAATTCGGGAAATCAGCCCCAGCATTTT. Its translation: CASSIGNSGNQPQHF.

This clone appeared a single time. The J gene is TRBJ1-1, the V gene TRBV6-1, with D uncertain. Germline CDR1 reads MNHNS; CDR2 reads SASEGT. CDR3 length: 14 amino acids. Trimming took 2 bases from V and 12 from J, leaving 19 bases between them. In DNA form, the CDR3 reads TGTGCCAGCAGTGAATGGGAACAGCCGCACAATCCTTTCTTT. Protein product: CASSEWEQPHNPFF.

This rearrangement joins TRBV9 to TRBJ1-2; D is unclear. Germline values: CDR1 SGDLS, CDR2 YYNGEE. The CDR3 runs 13 residues. Trimming pared 0 bases from V and 5 bases from J, leaving 8 bases between. CDR3 protein: CASSVVAGYGYTF. CDR3 bases: TGTGCCAGCAGCGTAGTGGCGGGGTATGGCTACACCTTC. Together with reference TRBV9 and TRBJ1-2, the CDR3 gives the full variable domain: DSGVTQTPKHLITATGQRVTLRCSPRSGDLSVYWYQQSLDQGLQFLIQYYNGEERAKGNILERFSAQQFPDLHSELNLSSLELGDSALYFCASSVVAGYGYTFGSGTRLTVV.

Worth noting for this clone: Its ends do not fully match the called genes, so a read error is possible. The rearrangement joins TRBV7-7 to TRBJ1-4; D gene uncertain. This CDR3 is built from 15 residues. Germline-derived CDR1 and CDR2 are SSHAT and FNYEAQ (reference sequence). The CDR3 bases are TGTGCTAGCAGCTTAGGCACGGCCCCTAATGAAAAACTGTTTTTT. Its protein product is CASSLGTAPNEKLFF.

The rearrangement joins TRBV2 to TRBJ2-3, with TRBD2 identical over 10 bases. The CDR3 spans 16 residues. Germline CDR1 reads SNHLY; CDR2 reads FYNNEI. V gave up 4 bases and J gave up 2 bases; unmatched junction bases: 6. DNA for the CDR3: TGTGCCAGCAGTGTCAAGCGGGGGGGGACCACAGATACGCAGTATTTT. Translation: CASSVKRGGTTDTQYF.

CDR3 bases: TGTGCCAGTATGGAAGAGAACACCGGGGAGCTGTTTTTT. Translating it yields CASMEENTGELFF. This chain connects TRBV6-6 to TRBJ2-2; D not certain. Germline CDR1 reads MNHNY; CDR2 reads SVGAGI (reference sequence). V was shortened by 9 bases and J by 1 base, with 9 bases between the two germline ends. The CDR3 has 13 amino acids.

The chain employs TRBV5-1 and TRBJ2-5, with a tentative D call TRBD2 (7 bases). The CDR3 is 14 amino acids. V lost 4 bases and J lost 5, with 15 bases in between. Germline CDR1 SGHRS, CDR2 YFSETQ. The CDR3 DNA reads as TGCGCCAGCAGCCCACAGGGTAGCGGGGAGACCCAGTACTTC. Amino acids: CASSPQGSGETQYF.

The rearrangement joins TRBV9 to TRBJ1-4, with 9 bases lining up with TRBD1. V shed 4 bases and J 3 bases; nucleotides not matched to a gene: 10. This CDR3 region has 17 residues. Per germline, CDR1 SGDLS and CDR2 YYNGEE. The CDR3 sequence: CASSPGQGRGANEKLFF. DNA of the CDR3: TGTGCCAGCAGCCCTGGACAGGGGAGAGGAGCTAATGAAAAACTGTTTTTT.

This clone was detected only a few times. J is TRBJ2-3 and V is TRBV9, with 14 bases aligning to TRBD2. Germline loops: CDR1 SGDLS, CDR2 YYNGEE. The CDR3 covers 17 residues. V gave up 3 bases and J gave up 6 bases; unmatched junction bases: 9. The CDR3 DNA sequence: TGTGCCAGCAGCGCCGCCCAGGGACTAGCGGGAGTCGATACGCAGTATTTT. As protein: CASSAAQGLAGVDTQYF.

This chain links TRBV6-6 with TRBJ1-1; 7 bases map to TRBD1. The CDR3 extends over 13 amino acids. Trimming removed 4 bases from V and 1 base from J; junction bases left unmatched: 0. The germline V gene has CDR1 MNHNY and CDR2 SVGAGI (reference sequence). The CDR3 region has the DNA TGTGCCAGCAGTTGGACAGGGAACACTGAAGCTTTCTTT. Amino acid sequence: CASSWTGNTEAFF.

This sequence joins TRBV15 and TRBJ2-5; TRBD1 matches 7 bases. Germline V gene lookup returns CDR1 LNHNV and CDR2 YYDKDF (reference sequence). V dropped 3 bases and J dropped 2; count of bases not matched to a gene: 9. The CDR3 loop spans 16 amino acids. The CDR3 protein is CATSSASTGRQETQYF. CDR3 sequence (DNA): TGTGCCACCAGCAGCGCATCGACAGGGCGACAAGAGACCCAGTACTTC. Combining the CDR3 with reference TRBV15 and TRBJ2-5 gives the whole variable domain DAMVIQNPRYQVTQFGKPVTLSCSQTLNHNVMYWYQQKSSQAPKLLFHYYDKDFNNEADTPDNFQSRRPNTSFCFLDIRSPGLGDTAMYLCATSSASTGRQETQYFGPGTRLLVL.

The V and J genes are TRBV6-5 and TRBJ2-1; D could derive from TRBD1 or TRBD2 (7 bases each). CDR1 is MNHEY, CDR2 SVGAGI, per germline. V was pared by 6 bases and J by 8 bases, with 20 bases between. The CDR3 length is 15 residues. DNA of the CDR3: TGTGCCAGCAGCACTGGGAGGGGGCGAAGGGATGAGCAGTTCTTC. This encodes CASSTGRGRRDEQFF.

The chain carries TRBV6-1 and TRBJ2-3, with D possibly matching TRBD1 (5 bases). Trimming took 7 bases from V and 2 from J, leaving 10 bases between them. The CDR3 contains 13 residues. The germline CDR1 and CDR2 sequences are MNHNS and SASEGT. CDR3 nucleotides: TGTGCCAGCACTGTGGGGCCCACAGATACGCAGTATTTT. Its translation is CASTVGPTDTQYF.

V gene TRBV6-1 combines with J gene TRBJ1-6; no reliable D call. The V end was cut by 8 bases, the J end by 0 bases, with 11 bases between. The CDR3 totals 15 residues. Germline CDR1 and CDR2: MNHNS and SASEGT. CDR3 DNA: TGTGCCAGCGGTCAACAGAGCTCCTATAATTCACCCCTCCACTTT. It translates to CASGQQSSYNSPLHF.

V and J are TRBV5-1 and TRBJ1-2; 7 bases are shared with TRBD1. CDR3 length equals 14 residues. Germline V gene data show CDR1 as SGHRS and CDR2 as YFSETQ. V shed 4 bases and J 0 bases; nucleotides not matched to a gene: 3. The chain's CDR3 is CASSVTGSNYGYTF. Written as DNA, the CDR3 is TGCGCCAGCAGCGTGACAGGGTCTAACTATGGCTACACCTTC.